This T cell receptor (beta chain) originates from a study of Ad26.COV2.S vaccination and SARS-CoV-2 variants. Study-wide context: By the intramuscular route, Ad26.COV2.S was given once, or twice 56 days apart.

Looked up from germline, CDR1 is WSHSY and CDR2 is SAAADI. The CDR3 sequence is 14 residues long. Trimming removed 4 bases from V and 3 bases from J; junction bases left unmatched: 6. For this clone: Antigen specificity is unknown.

This sample's treatment: roughly 20 received Ad26.COV2.S at low or high dose, single or two shots; roughly 5 received placebo; per-sample allocation not given. Collection of samples fell on day 63 after the first vaccine or placebo injection. Findings and caveats of the study: Breadth, reportedly substantial, characterized the spike-specific CD8+ and CD4+ T cell responses after vaccination. Vaccine and placebo recipients had similar non-spike TCR breadth.

The protocol was immunoSEQ multiplex PCR, while the TCRdb copy is restricted to in-frame clones and leaves out a portion. The data hold hundreds of thousands of clones, with about 86% observed a single time. Sequencing used peripheral blood, obtained in a trial of Ad26.COV2.S vaccine versus placebo. The gene calls are TRBV10-2 and TRBJ2-7, with 7 bases lining up with TRBD1. This receptor was taken from a person between 18 and 59 years old who received the Ad26.COV2.S COVID-19 vaccine or a placebo. The CDR3 region has the DNA TGCGCCAGCAGTGCCGGGACAGAAATCTACGAGCAGTACTTC. It specifies CASSAGTEIYEQYF.